Presented here are 32 T cell receptor beta chains from one specimen sequenced in a study of T cell responses to AZD1222 COVID-19 vaccine (dated by TCRdb to the early 2020s). The sample's time point, from its label and the paper: baseline before first vaccination. Library construction relied on the immunoSEQ multiplex PCR assay. TCRdb re-hosts the immuneACCESS table, in-frame sequences only. Its copies lack some clones; in the studies checked, an unresolved V gene accounts for under half of them, and the cause for the rest is not known. In all, the sample holds roughly 120,000 clones, and over 75% of those were seen once. Approximately 6.2% of the sample rests with the top ten. The sequences come from peripheral blood, collected on day 0 of AZD1222 vaccination. These receptors originate from an adult in good health.

The chain carries TRBV6-5 and TRBJ1-5; weak D call: TRBD1 (5 bases). Germline loops: CDR1 MNHEY, CDR2 SVGAGI. The CDR3 has 14 residues. Deletions cut 2 bases from V and 10 bases from J, with 15 bases between. DNA for the CDR3: TGTGCCAGCAGTTACGGAAGGGGTTGGGTACCCCAGCATTTT. Amino acid sequence: CASSYGRGWVPQHF.

The rearrangement uses TRBV6-2 or TRBV6-3 and TRBJ1-5; unclear D gene. Germline CDR1 is MNHEY and CDR2 is SVGEGT. CDR3 length: 15 residues. Trimming pared 5 bases from V and 2 bases from J, leaving 13 bases between. The CDR3 sequence: CASSRWGSGNQPQHF. Here the CDR3 DNA reads TGTGCCAGCAGTAGGTGGGGTTCGGGCAATCAGCCCCAGCATTTT.

The V gene is TRBV2, the J gene TRBJ1-2, with D hard to call. This CDR3 is built from 14 residues. Germline V CDR1 and CDR2: SNHLY, FYNNEI. V lost 7 bases, J lost 0 bases, and 12 bases lay in between. The CDR3 loop is CASNGQTSNYGYTF. The CDR3, as DNA: TGTGCCAGCAATGGCCAAACATCTAACTATGGCTACACCTTC.

The rearrangement links TRBV29-1 to TRBJ2-1; TRBD1 is a possible D gene (5 bases). The CDR3 runs 13 residues. The V gene lost 4 bases and the J gene lost 0 bases, with 7 bases spanning the gap. CDR1 is SQVTM and CDR2 is ANQGSEA in the germline V gene. The CDR3 sequence is CSVADSSYNEQFF. In nucleotides, the CDR3 is TGCAGCGTTGCCGACAGCTCCTACAATGAGCAGTTCTTC.

This sequence joins TRBV5-6 and TRBJ1-2; D unclear. CDR3 length equals 15 residues. Germline V gene data show CDR1 as SGHDT and CDR2 as YYEEEE. The ends were cut back, 2 bases at V and 4 bases at J, with 15 bases in the middle. CDR3 loop: CASSFIGGKSYGYTF. Here the CDR3 DNA reads TGTGCCAGCAGCTTTATAGGAGGGAAATCCTATGGCTACACCTTC.

This clone was seen only a few times. The rearrangement uses TRBV4-3 and TRBJ1-4; D gene unclear. The CDR3 totals 15 residues. Trimming stripped 0 bases from V and 4 bases from J, with 9 bases between. Germline V lookup: CDR1 LGHNA, CDR2 YSLEER. CDR3 nucleotides: TGCGCCAGCAGCCAAGAAAGAGGGAATAATGAAAAACTGTTTTTT. It translates to CASSQERGNNEKLFF.

The chain is built from TRBV5-1 and TRBJ1-4, with no clear D. The CDR3 has 14 amino acids. Between the trimmed V and J ends, which lost 1 base and 8 bases, there was a span of 12 bases. Germline V lookup: CDR1 SGHRS, CDR2 YFSETQ. As DNA, the CDR3 is TGCGCCAGCAGCTTGACGGGTTCGGACGAAAAACTGTTTTTT. This encodes CASSLTGSDEKLFF.

This clone was detected only once. The chain employs TRBV6-5 and TRBJ1-2; D ambiguous. The length of the CDR3 is 12 residues. V was trimmed by 9 bases and J by 3 bases, leaving 11 bases between them. Germline V gene lookup returns CDR1 MNHEY and CDR2 SVGAGI. The CDR3 loop is CASDFRDYGYTF. CDR3 bases: TGTGCCAGTGACTTCCGGGACTATGGCTACACCTTC.

To note about this clone: A read error may produce the germline difference seen at one junction end. The chain is built from TRBV2 and TRBJ2-3; 11 nucleotides match TRBD2. Germline V gene data show CDR1 as SNHLY and CDR2 as FYNNEI. The CDR3 is 12 residues long. The CDR3: CASSGSSGGPLW. DNA of the CDR3: TGTGCCAGCAGTGGGTCTAGCGGGGGGCCCCTCTGG.

The J gene is TRBJ2-7, the V gene TRBV2; D is uncertain. This CDR3 is 10 amino acids long. CDR1 SNHLY and CDR2 FYNNEI come from the germline V gene. Trimming shortened V by 5 bases and J by 6 bases, and 5 bases separated the two germline ends. The CDR3 coding sequence is TGTGCCAGCAGTCCTTTCGAGCAGTACTTC. This translates into CASSPFEQYF.

V usage is TRBV7-9 and J usage is TRBJ1-4; perhaps TRBD1 as D (6 bases). The germline CDR1 and CDR2 sequences are SEHNR and FQNEAQ (reference sequence). The CDR3 covers 13 residues. V was cut by 2 bases and J by 9 bases, with 10 bases left in between. The CDR3 region is CASSLQGLQKLFF. CDR3 nucleotides: TGTGCCAGCAGCTTACAGGGGCTTCAAAAACTGTTTTTT.

V and J are TRBV9 and TRBJ2-7, with TRBD1 matching over 11 bases. This CDR3 has 16 amino acids. Germline V gene sequence: CDR1 SGDLS, CDR2 YYNGEE. Unmatched junction bases numbered 8, after V lost 2 bases and J lost 4 bases. CDR3: CASSVRGQGGPYEQYF. The CDR3 region has the DNA TGTGCCAGCAGCGTGAGGGGACAGGGGGGTCCTTACGAGCAGTACTTC.

In the case of this clone: An end of the junction differs from the germline gene, which may be a read error. The chain is built from TRBV5-8 and TRBJ2-7; maybe TRBD1 (7 bases). The length of the CDR3 is 16 residues. Germline V CDR1 and CDR2: SGHTS, YDEGEE. CDR3 nucleotides: TGTGCCAGCAGCGAGAGGGTAGGAGGGGGACAGACGCCTCAGGACTTC. It is translated as CASSERVGGGQTPQDF. Together with reference TRBV5-8 and TRBJ2-7, the CDR3 gives the full variable domain: EAGVTQSPTHLIKTRGQQATLRCSPISGHTSVYWYQQALGLGLQFLLWYDEGEERNRGNFPPRFSGRQFPNYSSELNVNALELEDSALYLCASSERVGGGQTPQDFGPGTRLTVT.

The chain carries TRBV20-1 and TRBJ2-3; D might be TRBD1 (7 bases). Germline V gene lookup returns CDR1 DFQATT and CDR2 SNEGSKA (reference sequence). This CDR3 has 17 residues. Trimming stripped 3 bases from V and 0 bases from J, with 19 bases between. The CDR3 region has the DNA TGCAGTGCTAGTTTCCCAGGGGGACTGGGAAGCACAGATACGCAGTATTTT. Translation gives CSASFPGGLGSTDTQYF.

The rearrangement joins TRBV7-9 to TRBJ1-4; the D gene is possibly TRBD1 (5 bases). V gave up 2 bases and J gave up 5 bases, with 9 bases separating them. Germline values: CDR1 SEHNR, CDR2 FQNEAQ (reference sequence). The CDR3 loop spans 14 amino acids. The CDR3 loop is CASSLRGSNEKLFF. The CDR3 coding sequence is TGTGCCAGCAGCTTACGGGGCAGCAATGAAAAACTGTTTTTT.

J is TRBJ2-7 and V is TRBV6-6; 8 nucleotides align to TRBD2. CDR3 length: 14 residues. Germline loops: CDR1 MNHNY, CDR2 SVGAGI (reference sequence). The ends lost 5 bases at V and 3 bases at J; junction bases unmatched: 6. The CDR3 spells CASSTSGTSYEQYF. In DNA form, the CDR3 reads TGTGCCAGCAGTACCTCGGGGACTAGCTACGAGCAGTACTTC.

This chain connects TRBV4-2 to TRBJ2-2, with D perhaps TRBD1 (5 bases). Trimming removed 3 bases from V and 2 bases from J, with 10 bases in between. The CDR3 has 15 amino acids. CDR1 is LGHNA and CDR2 is YNFKEQ in the germline V gene. The CDR3 loop reads CASSHLGENTGELFF. CDR3 DNA sequence: TGTGCCAGCAGCCATCTAGGGGAAAACACCGGGGAGCTGTTTTTT.

V usage is TRBV7-2 and J usage is TRBJ1-2; 7 nucleotides align to TRBD1. Germline values: CDR1 SGHTA, CDR2 FQGNSA. Losses at the gene ends were 3 bases for V and 4 bases for J; bases not matched to a gene: 11. This CDR3 is built from 16 residues. Here the CDR3 reads CASSLGQTGGSYGYTF. The CDR3 DNA follows: TGTGCCAGCAGCTTGGGACAGACAGGCGGATCCTATGGCTACACCTTC.

CDR3 DNA sequence: TGTGCCAGCAGCTCGGACTCATATACGCAGTATTTT. Amino acid sequence: CASSSDSYTQYF. The rearrangement uses TRBV7-3 and TRBJ2-3, with a tentative D call TRBD2 (5 bases). Germline CDR1 and CDR2: SGHTA and FQGTGA. Trimming left V 4 bases short and J 7 bases short, with 9 bases between. The length of the CDR3 is 12 residues.

The chain uses TRBV27 and TRBJ2-2, with TRBD1 matching over 10 bases. V shed 6 bases, J shed 6 bases, and the junction held 7 bases outside the gene matches. CDR1 is MNHEY, CDR2 SMNVEV, per germline (reference sequence). The CDR3 is 15 amino acids. CDR3: CASRPGQGPAGELFF. The CDR3 DNA follows: TGTGCCAGCAGGCCGGGACAGGGGCCCGCCGGGGAGCTGTTTTTT.

The V and J genes are TRBV5-4 and TRBJ1-2, with 12 bases matching TRBD1. V lost 4 bases, J lost 4 bases, and 2 bases stayed unmatched. CDR3 length: 14 amino acids. CDR1 and CDR2 (germline): SGHNT, YYREEE (reference sequence). In DNA, the CDR3 is TGTGCCAGCAGCGCGGGACAGGGGGCCTATGGCTACACCTTC. Its protein product is CASSAGQGAYGYTF.

This chain links TRBV5-1 with TRBJ1-6; possibly TRBD1 for D (6 bases). The germline V gene encodes CDR1 SGHRS and CDR2 YFSETQ. CDR3 length equals 19 residues. V gave up 4 bases and J gave up 4 bases, with 24 bases separating them. CDR3 DNA: TGCGCCAGCAGCCCTAACCCGGGACACCTACCTAGTTATAATTCACCCCTCCACTTT. Its translation: CASSPNPGHLPSYNSPLHF.

The chain combines TRBV5-6 with TRBJ2-2; 9 nucleotides agree with TRBD1. The length of the CDR3 is 15 residues. In germline, CDR1 is SGHDT, CDR2 YYEEEE. Trimming removed 1 base from V and 4 bases from J; junction bases left unmatched: 2. Written as DNA, the CDR3 is TGTGCCAGCAGCTTGTTGACAGGGGGCACCGGGGAGCTGTTTTTT. As protein: CASSLLTGGTGELFF.

This sequence joins TRBV11-2 and TRBJ1-1; no clear D. The V and J ends lost 6 bases and 6 bases respectively, with 11 bases between them. The CDR3 loop spans 12 amino acids. Germline V CDR1 and CDR2: SGHAT, FQNNGV. CDR3 sequence reads: CASRLNSAEAFF. The CDR3 coding sequence is TGTGCCAGCAGGCTTAATAGCGCTGAAGCTTTCTTT.

This chain joins TRBV5-6 and TRBJ2-7; TRBD2 aligns across 8 bases. Germline values: CDR1 SGHDT, CDR2 YYEEEE. V was pared by 1 base and J by 6 bases, with 0 bases of the junction left unmatched. CDR3 length: 12 amino acids. The CDR3 sequence is CASSLRGGEQYF. In DNA form, the CDR3 reads TGTGCCAGCAGCTTGCGGGGGGGCGAGCAGTACTTC. Drawing the rest from reference TRBV5-6 and TRBJ2-7, the complete variable domain is DAGVTQSPTHLIKTRGQQVTLRCSPKSGHDTVSWYQQALGQGPQFIFQYYEEEERQRGNFPDRFSGHQFPNYSSELNVNALLLGDSALYLCASSLRGGEQYFGPGTRLTVT.

The rearrangement links TRBV7-9 to TRBJ1-4, with D perhaps matching TRBD1 (6 bases). The CDR3 has 13 residues. From germline, CDR1 is SEHNR and CDR2 FQNEAQ (reference sequence). Trimming pared 6 bases from V and 8 bases from J, leaving 13 bases between. CDR3 in amino acids: CASRGDTKEKLFF. Here the CDR3 DNA reads TGTGCCAGCAGGGGGGACACAAAAGAAAAACTGTTTTTT.

CDR3 nucleotide sequence: TGCGCCAGCACCCCCAGCCTAGAGGGCACCGGGGAGCTGTTTTTT. Translating it yields CASTPSLEGTGELFF. The chain uses TRBV5-1 and TRBJ2-2; D is perhaps TRBD2 (5 bases). The V end was cut by 6 bases, the J end by 4 bases, with 16 bases between. Germline CDR1 and CDR2: SGHRS and YFSETQ. The CDR3 loop spans 15 amino acids.

The rearrangement joins TRBV7-8 to TRBJ1-5; D is unresolved. Germline values: CDR1 SGHVS, CDR2 FQNEAQ. CDR3 size: 18 residues. Deletions cut 5 bases from V and 2 bases from J, with 22 bases between. CDR3 coding DNA: TGTGCCAGCAGCCTAACCCTAGCCGGGGAACGAGGCAATCAGCCCCAGCATTTT. It specifies CASSLTLAGERGNQPQHF.

The chain employs TRBV4-3 and TRBJ1-4; TRBD1 is a possible D gene (5 bases). Germline V gives CDR1 LGHNA, CDR2 YSLEER. Trimming took 0 bases from V and 3 from J, leaving 14 bases between them. The CDR3 runs 17 residues. CDR3 protein: CASSQERTRAANEKLFF. Here the CDR3 DNA reads TGCGCCAGCAGCCAAGAGCGCACCAGGGCGGCTAATGAAAAACTGTTTTTT.

The chain joins TRBV27 to TRBJ1-6; 9 bases align to TRBD1. V trimming: 6 bases; J trimming: 7 bases; junction bases outside the gene matches: 4. The CDR3 contains 14 residues. Germline V lookup: CDR1 MNHEY, CDR2 SMNVEV (reference sequence). The CDR3 loop is CASSPGTGNSPLHF. The CDR3 DNA sequence: TGTGCCAGCAGCCCCGGGACAGGGAATTCACCCCTCCACTTT.

The chain has TRBV7-2 and TRBJ1-2; D unresolved. From germline, CDR1 is SGHTA and CDR2 FQGNSA. The CDR3 runs to 11 residues. The V and J ends lost 10 bases and 4 bases respectively, with 10 bases between them. CDR3 coding DNA: TGTGCCATCCAAACCATCTATGGCTACACCTTC. Encoded protein: CAIQTIYGYTF.

The J gene is TRBJ1-2, the V gene TRBV3-1 (or the pseudogene TRBV3-2), with D unresolved. Germline lookup yields CDR1 LGHDT and CDR2 YNNKEL (reference sequence). This CDR3 has 16 residues. Trimming pared 1 base from V and 4 bases from J, leaving 16 bases between. This CDR3 is CASSQGQGRQSYGYTF. CDR3 nucleotides: TGTGCCAGCAGCCAAGGACAAGGGCGGCAGTCCTATGGCTACACCTTC.